The source of this T cell receptor (beta chain) is a study of blood T cells in healthy people across ages. V was trimmed by 2 bases and J by 6 bases, leaving 23 bases between them. The CDR3 covers 16 residues. CDR1 and CDR2 (germline): SQVTM, ANQGSEA. Each sample yielded at least 6 million isolated PBMCs. The use of a sample-barcoded 5' primer and a J-beta primer mix characterized a second PCR of roughly 6 to 11 cycles. TCRdb redid the calling of the 5' RACE reads with MiXCR, one entry per CDR3 protein. This sample has 650,000 to 700,000 distinct CDR3 sequences, with 52% found just once. The chain recombines TRBV29-1 with TRBJ2-7, with D maybe TRBD2 (6 bases). Sequenced sample: blood. The receptor comes from a woman at least 80 years old in good health. CDR3 loop: CSVERVTGTYPGEQYF. The CDR3 DNA follows: TGCAGCGTTGAACGGGTAACCGGGACTTACCCAGGCGAGCAGTACTTC.